This T cell receptor (beta chain) was sequenced for a study of blood T cells in healthy people across ages. Trimming left V 0 bases short and J 4 bases short, with 6 bases between. The CDR3 sequence is 13 residues long. Looked up from germline, CDR1 is MNHEY and CDR2 is SVGAGI. For the second PCR, which ran for about 6 to 11 cycles, a sample-barcoded 5' primer and a J-beta primer mix were used. TCRdb passed the 5' RACE reads through MiXCR, listing each CDR3 protein once. The sample yields hundreds of thousands of distinct CDR3 sequences, around 48% seen once. The clonotype originates from a man younger than 40 in good health. The sample consisted of blood. This chain uses TRBV6-5 with TRBJ1-2; tentatively, D is TRBD1 (5 bases). CDR3 amino acids: CASSYSDSYGYTF. The CDR3 DNA reads as TGTGCCAGCAGTTACTCCGACAGCTATGGCTACACCTTC.